What follows are 5 T cell receptor beta chains derived from one specimen sequenced in a study of CD8+CD57+ T cells in acquired aplastic anemia. Genomic DNA constituted the template upon which TCR beta VDJ and CDR3 profiling was performed. One entry per CDR3 protein results from TCRdb running MiXCR on the reads. This repertoire shows 250,000 to 350,000 distinct CDR3 sequences, around 60% found once; its top ten account for around 8%. The specimen was sorted CD4+, CD8+, or CD8+CD57+ T cells (not recorded which) from PBMCs. Receptors were obtained from a human donor with severe aplastic anemia or a healthy control (not recorded which).

This clonotype was seen a few times. This sequence joins TRBV20-1 and TRBJ2-1; perhaps TRBD2 as D (5 bases). Germline V gene sequence: CDR1 DFQATT, CDR2 SNEGSKA (reference sequence). Between the trimmed V and J ends, which lost 6 bases and 6 bases, there was a span of 15 bases. This CDR3 has 13 residues. Here the CDR3 DNA reads TGCAGTGCCAACGAGGGCCCCCCCAATGAGCAGTTCTTC. This gives the protein CSANEGPPNEQFF.

This clonotype has a count of ten or more. CDR3 nucleotides: TGCGCCAGCAGCTTGATTCTGGGGCGAGCCATGAACACTGAAGCTTTCTTT. Protein product: CASSLILGRAMNTEAFF. The chain uses TRBV5-1 and TRBJ1-1, with D possibly being TRBD1 (5 bases). The CDR3 has 17 residues. Germline V gene sequence: CDR1 SGHRS, CDR2 YFSETQ. The V and J ends lost 1 base and 0 bases respectively, with 16 bases between them.

The chain uses TRBV13 and TRBJ2-4, with TRBD2 matching over 7 bases. The CDR3 is 14 amino acids. After removal of 5 bases from V and 8 bases from J, the junction contained 9 bases not matched to a gene. The germline CDR1 and CDR2 sequences are PRHDT and FYEKMQ (reference sequence). The CDR3 region has the DNA TGTGCCAGCAGCCCGCGGGGGTCAAAGGACATTCAGTACTTC. Encoded protein: CASSPRGSKDIQYF.

The chain employs TRBV9 and TRBJ1-5; 8 nucleotides align to TRBD1. V was clipped by 0 bases and J by 3 bases; unmatched bases: 14. In germline, CDR1 is SGDLS, CDR2 YYNGEE. This CDR3 has 19 amino acids. CDR3 in amino acids: CASSVEGLAGTGFNQPQHF. CDR3 nucleotides: TGTGCCAGCAGCGTAGAAGGGTTGGCGGGGACAGGATTCAATCAGCCCCAGCATTTT.

The chain's CDR3 is CASSLGSPSTEAFF. The CDR3, as DNA: TGTGCCAGCAGCTTAGGATCCCCTAGCACTGAAGCTTTCTTT. The chain has TRBV7-2 and TRBJ1-1; D is undetermined. V was cut by 1 base and J by 4 bases, with 10 bases left in between. The CDR3 is made up of 14 amino acids. Germline CDR1 SGHTA, CDR2 FQGNSA.